This section outlines one T cell receptor beta chain sequence together with its context. Additional DNA sequences in this sample encode the identical CDR3. This sample was included in a study of OX40 agonist ivuxolimab in advanced cancers. On the study more broadly: Given to patients was ivuxolimab, an agonistic anti-OX40 (CD134) antibody.

Germline CDR1 is GTSNPN and CDR2 is SVGIG (reference sequence). Trimming removed 3 bases at V and 4 bases at J, with 16 bases between. This CDR3 comprises 14 residues. Sequenced by immunoSEQ multiplex PCR; TCRdb stores in-frame clones only, minus some. Among approximately 82,000 clones listed, roughly 92% were seen once. The sequence was collected from an adult with an advanced solid tumor such as melanoma, head and neck, liver or kidney cancer. The rearrangement links TRBV30 to TRBJ2-7; D is perhaps TRBD2 (7 bases). The specimen was CD4+ or CD8+ T cells sorted from blood, collected in a trial of the OX40 agonist ivuxolimab. This CDR3 is CAWRGGQGRYEQYF. Here the CDR3 DNA reads TGTGCCTGGAGGGGGGGGCAGGGGAGGTACGAGCAGTACTTC.